This T cell receptor beta chain came from a study of cytomegalovirus exposure and HLA in healthy donors. Both 60 Vbeta primers and 13 Jbeta primers went into the PCR. This table comes from immunoSEQ multiplex PCR, and its TCRdb copy is limited to in-frame clones, with some not included. The table has 120,000 or so clones, about 8.6% seen once. The germline V gene encodes CDR1 SGHAT and CDR2 FQNNGV. The CDR3 extends over 13 amino acids. Trimming took 5 bases from V and 5 from J; bases not matched to a gene: 3. The chain uses TRBV11-2 and TRBJ1-5, with TRBD1 identical over 7 bases. The sequenced material came from PBMCs. The clonotype comes from a woman aged 40 to 50 in good health and CMV-seropositive. CDR3 DNA sequence: TGTGCCAGCAGCGCCGGGACAGATCAGCCCCAGCATTTT. It codes for CASSAGTDQPQHF. The variable domain in full, completed from reference TRBV11-2 and TRBJ1-5, reads EAGVAQSPRYKIIEKRQSVAFWCNPISGHATLYWYQQILGQGPKLLIQFQNNGVVDDSQLPKDRFSAERLKGVDSTLKIQPAKLEDSAVYLCASSAGTDQPQHFGDGTRLSIL.